One sample yielded the 30 T cell receptor beta chains listed below, sequenced in a study of identical twins. Each CDR3 protein gets one entry after TCRdb re-called the 5' RACE reads with MiXCR. The sample gives more than 1.5 million distinct CDR3 sequences, 25% to 35% of which show up once; around 0.3% is in the top ten. The specimen was cord blood. Receptors originate from a newborn girl in good health.

The chain carries TRBV19 and TRBJ2-7; D is tentatively TRBD1 or TRBD2 (6 bases each). Germline CDR1 is LNHDA and CDR2 is SQIVND (reference sequence). The CDR3 length is 13 residues. V was shortened by 5 bases and J by 2 bases, with 10 bases between the two germline ends. The CDR3 loop reads CASSGGPAYEQYF. CDR3 nucleotides: TGTGCCAGTAGTGGGGGGCCAGCCTACGAGCAGTACTTC.

This chain links TRBV5-5 with TRBJ2-3; unclear D gene. In germline, CDR1 is SGHKS, CDR2 YYEKEE (reference sequence). This CDR3 is 17 amino acids long. The germline V and J ends were trimmed by 1 base and 0 bases, with 15 bases remaining between them. CDR3 region: CASSLYAVAASTDTQYF. As DNA, the CDR3 is TGTGCCAGCAGCTTGTATGCGGTGGCGGCTAGCACAGATACGCAGTATTTT.

J is TRBJ2-5 and V is TRBV10-3, with 14 bases fitting TRBD2. The CDR3 covers 14 residues. J gave up 11 bases and V 9 bases, and 11 bases lay outside the gene matches. The germline gives CDR1 ENHRY, CDR2 SYGVKD. This CDR3 is CAIGLAGGRNEQYF. The DNA for the CDR3 is TGTGCCATAGGACTAGCGGGGGGCAGGAATGAGCAGTACTTC.

The chain joins TRBV5-1 to TRBJ2-2; D assignment may be TRBD1 or TRBD2 (5 bases each). With 0 bases removed from V and 1 base from J, the gap between germline ends came to 10 bases. This CDR3 is 16 amino acids long. CDR1 is SGHRS and CDR2 is YFSETQ in the germline V gene. CDR3 in DNA: TGCGCCAGCAGCTTGGTAGGGACCCAGAACACCGGGGAGCTGTTTTTT. Translating gives CASSLVGTQNTGELFF. Supplemented by reference TRBV5-1 and TRBJ2-2, the full variable domain reads KAGVTQTPRYLIKTRGQQVTLSCSPISGHRSVSWYQQTPGQGLQFLFEYFSETQRNKGNFPGRFSGRQFSNSRSEMNVSTLELGDSALYLCASSLVGTQNTGELFFGEGSRLTVL.

The CDR3 loop reads CATSKGTGAYNSPLHF. The CDR3 DNA reads TGTGCCACCAGCAAGGGGACAGGGGCCTATAATTCACCCCTCCACTTT. J is TRBJ1-6 and V is TRBV15, with 10 bases aligning to TRBD1. The CDR3 runs to 16 residues. Looked up from germline, CDR1 is LNHNV and CDR2 is YYDKDF (reference sequence). The junction had 2 bases not matched to a gene; V was cut back by 4 bases and J by 2 bases. The whole variable domain, remainder taken from reference TRBV15 and TRBJ1-6, is DAMVIQNPRYQVTQFGKPVTLSCSQTLNHNVMYWYQQKSSQAPKLLFHYYDKDFNNEADTPDNFQSRRPNTSFCFLDIRSPGLGDTAMYLCATSKGTGAYNSPLHFGNGTRLTVT.

This clonotype was counted between two and nine times. The genes are TRBV3-1 and TRBJ2-5; 14 bases are a match to TRBD2. The trim removed 6 bases at V and 11 bases at J, leaving 11 bases unmatched. The CDR3 loop spans 15 amino acids. Looked up from germline, CDR1 is LGHDT and CDR2 is YNNKEL (reference sequence). The CDR3 nucleotides are TGTGCCAGCAGACAGACTAGCGGGAGGGCCCATGAGCAGTACTTC. Translated, it gives CASRQTSGRAHEQYF.

In this sample, this clonotype turned up a few times. The rearrangement uses TRBV20-1 and TRBJ2-7; 9 nucleotides agree with TRBD2. V dropped 0 bases and J dropped 3; count of bases not matched to a gene: 9. The CDR3 covers 16 residues. Germline V CDR1 and CDR2: DFQATT, SNEGSKA (reference sequence). The CDR3 protein is CSARERGLAGNYEQYF. The DNA for the CDR3 is TGCAGTGCTAGAGAGCGAGGGCTAGCGGGAAACTACGAGCAGTACTTC.

Many counts were recorded for this clonotype. The J gene is TRBJ2-7, the V gene TRBV2, with D perhaps matching TRBD1 (5 bases). The CDR3 consists of 13 residues. Germline CDR1 SNHLY, CDR2 FYNNEI. V lost 4 bases, J lost 3 bases, and 10 bases lay in between. CDR3 protein: CASSGQGFYEQYF. Here the CDR3 DNA reads TGTGCCAGCAGTGGGCAGGGATTCTACGAGCAGTACTTC.

The rearrangement uses TRBV20-1 and TRBJ2-1; TRBD2 agrees at 12 bases. V dropped 3 bases and J dropped 8; count of bases not matched to a gene: 5. Germline V gene lookup returns CDR1 DFQATT and CDR2 SNEGSKA (reference sequence). This CDR3 is 14 amino acids long. DNA for the CDR3: TGCAGTGCTAGGGGGCTAGCGGGAGGGGATGAGCAGTTCTTC. This encodes CSARGLAGGDEQFF.

The rearrangement joins TRBV12-3 or TRBV12-4 to TRBJ2-3; TRBD2 is a possible D gene (6 bases). The CDR3 is 18 residues long. Deletions cut 2 bases from V and 0 bases from J, with 18 bases between. CDR3 sequence reads: CASSLLRGTVLSTDTQYF. CDR3 nucleotide sequence: TGTGCCAGCAGTTTATTACGGGGGACCGTTTTAAGCACAGATACGCAGTATTTT.

The chain couples TRBV5-6 to TRBJ1-2; TRBD1 agrees at 7 bases. The J segment lost 5 bases and the V segment lost 2 bases, leaving 9 bases of the junction unmatched. Germline V gene data show CDR1 as SGHDT and CDR2 as YYEEEE. The CDR3 is 15 amino acids. The CDR3 loop reads CASSLRQGYSYGYTF. The CDR3 DNA is TGTGCCAGCAGCTTAAGACAGGGCTATTCTTATGGCTACACCTTC.

This clonotype was found many times. The rearrangement joins TRBV4-2 to TRBJ1-2, with D uncertain. The germline V gene encodes CDR1 LGHNA and CDR2 YNFKEQ. V lost 8 bases, J lost 4 bases, and 14 bases lay in between. The CDR3 extends over 13 amino acids. The CDR3 DNA reads as TGTGCCAGCCGCCTTGAGGAAGGCTATGGCTACACCTTC. Its translation: CASRLEEGYGYTF.

This clonotype was seen a handful of times. The V gene is TRBV20-1, the J gene TRBJ2-3; 8 bases are shared with TRBD1. The CDR3 loop spans 16 amino acids. V was clipped by 1 base and J by 1 base; unmatched bases: 7. Germline V gene sequence: CDR1 DFQATT, CDR2 SNEGSKA (reference sequence). The chain's CDR3 is CSARVLDRVGTDTQYF. In nucleotides, the CDR3 is TGCAGTGCTAGAGTCTTGGACAGGGTCGGCACAGATACGCAGTATTTT.

The V call is TRBV10-3, the J call TRBJ1-2, with a possible D match to TRBD1 (5 bases). The length of the CDR3 is 14 residues. Trimming stripped 3 bases from V and 1 base from J, with 9 bases between. Germline CDR1 and CDR2: ENHRY and SYGVKD. The CDR3 nucleotides read TGTGCCATCAGTGACCGAAGGGGTAACTATGGCTACACCTTC. As protein: CAISDRRGNYGYTF.

The rearrangement joins TRBV2 to TRBJ2-5; 8 nucleotides line up with TRBD2. In germline, CDR1 is SNHLY, CDR2 FYNNEI. The CDR3 is 15 residues long. The ends lost 4 bases at V and 11 bases at J; junction bases unmatched: 15. The CDR3: CASSVVIAGSDEQYF. CDR3 nucleotide sequence: TGTGCCAGCAGTGTGGTGATAGCGGGATCCGATGAGCAGTACTTC.

This clonotype has more than one count but fewer than ten. The chain is built from TRBV2 and TRBJ1-5, with D hard to call. Germline values: CDR1 SNHLY, CDR2 FYNNEI. The CDR3 extends over 14 amino acids. V was trimmed by 7 bases and J by 5 bases, leaving 15 bases between them. CDR3 sequence reads: CASNRSPTDQPQHF. CDR3 sequence (DNA): TGTGCCAGCAACCGGAGTCCAACTGATCAGCCCCAGCATTTT.

This chain links TRBV21-1 with TRBJ2-1; the DNA was not used to check the table's D call, TRBD1. TRBV21-1 is labeled a pseudogene. The CDR3 extends over 18 amino acids. CDR3 loop: CASSSPNSQRGLGNEQFF. CDR3 nucleotides: TGTGCCAGCAGCTCCCCGAACAGCCAGCGGGGGCTGGGCAATGAGCAGTTCTTC.

Only a few counts were recorded for this clonotype. The chain employs TRBV5-1 and TRBJ1-1; no reliable D call. Germline V CDR1 and CDR2: SGHRS, YFSETQ. The CDR3 is made up of 13 amino acids. The V end lost 0 bases, the J end lost 3 bases, and 6 bases lay between the germline ends. CDR3: CASSLEDDTEAFF. The CDR3 region has the DNA TGCGCCAGCAGCTTGGAGGACGACACTGAAGCTTTCTTT.

The rearrangement uses TRBV18 and TRBJ2-1; D gene ambiguous. The DNA end is more similar to TRBJ2-7, so the J call may be wrong. Germline V gene data show CDR1 as KGHSH and CDR2 as LQKENI. This CDR3 contains 15 residues. CDR3 coding DNA: TGTGCCAGCTCACCATGGCGGCCCACCTACAATGAGCAGTACTTC. It encodes CASSPWRPTYNEQYF.

The V call is TRBV28, the J call TRBJ1-2; TRBD1 is a possible D gene (5 bases). The length of the CDR3 is 15 residues. Germline assignment: CDR1 MDHEN and CDR2 SYDVKM. V lost 2 bases, J lost 4 bases, and 14 bases lay in between. CDR3 protein: CASSLRETALYGYTF. CDR3 nucleotides: TGTGCCAGCAGTTTACGGGAGACAGCCCTCTATGGCTACACCTTC.

The chain employs TRBV7-9 and TRBJ2-7; D is possibly TRBD2 (6 bases). V was shortened by 5 bases and J by 2 bases, with 22 bases between the two germline ends. The CDR3 spans 17 residues. Germline lookup yields CDR1 SEHNR and CDR2 FQNEAQ (reference sequence). The CDR3 here is CASSQTPTGLSAYEQYF. CDR3 sequence (DNA): TGTGCCAGCAGCCAAACCCCTACGGGACTCTCAGCCTACGAGCAGTACTTC.

This clonotype was recorded a few times. This chain links TRBV7-9 with TRBJ2-1; D may be TRBD2 (5 bases). CDR1 SEHNR and CDR2 FQNEAQ come from the germline V gene (reference sequence). Trimming stripped 5 bases from V and 1 base from J, with 15 bases between. CDR3 length: 16 amino acids. The CDR3 DNA reads as TGTGCCAGCAGCCCCGTCGGAGGCAAGTCCTACAATGAGCAGTTCTTC. Amino acids: CASSPVGGKSYNEQFF.

This sequence joins TRBV6-1 and TRBJ2-7, with D maybe TRBD1 (6 bases). Per the germline V gene, CDR1 is MNHNS and CDR2 is SASEGT. The V end lost 1 base, the J end lost 6 bases, and 10 bases lay between the germline ends. The CDR3 covers 13 residues. CDR3 amino acids: CASSEVRGTEQYF. The CDR3 DNA sequence: TGTGCCAGCAGTGAAGTGAGGGGGACCGAGCAGTACTTC.

In its sample, this clonotype was seen a few times. This chain links TRBV7-2 with TRBJ2-7; possible D gene TRBD1, 5 bases. The CDR3 is made up of 14 amino acids. In germline, CDR1 is SGHTA, CDR2 FQGNSA. Trimming removed 1 base at V and 2 bases at J, with 9 bases between. CDR3 residues: CASSLGQLAYEQYF. The CDR3 region has the DNA TGTGCCAGCAGCTTAGGACAGCTTGCCTACGAGCAGTACTTC.

The chain employs TRBV4-1 and TRBJ2-7; D might be TRBD2 (7 bases). Germline V gene lookup returns CDR1 MGHRA and CDR2 YSYEKL. The CDR3 runs 15 residues. Trimming removed 6 bases from V and 4 bases from J, with 19 bases in between. The CDR3 reads CASRRLAGAVYEQYF. As DNA, the CDR3 is TGCGCCAGCAGAAGATTGGCGGGGGCCGTTTACGAGCAGTACTTC.

This clonotype was picked up a small number of times. The rearrangement uses TRBV4-1 and TRBJ1-6; D uncertain. Germline assignment: CDR1 MGHRA and CDR2 YSYEKL. Trimming pared 8 bases from V and 7 bases from J, leaving 9 bases between. The CDR3 totals 12 residues. The CDR3 coding sequence is TGCGCCAGCGCGGACCGGAATTCACCCCTCCACTTT. This sequence encodes CASADRNSPLHF.

The chain has TRBV15 and TRBJ2-6; D is uncertain. CDR1 and CDR2 (germline): LNHNV, YYDKDF (reference sequence). V was pared by 1 base and J by 5 bases, with 18 bases between. CDR3 length: 18 residues. The CDR3 protein is CATSRGQGQVGRANVLTF. CDR3 in DNA: TGTGCCACCAGCAGAGGGCAAGGGCAGGTTGGGAGGGCCAACGTCCTGACTTTC.

V gene TRBV7-2 combines with J gene TRBJ1-6; D not certain. V was trimmed by 4 bases and J by 9 bases, leaving 16 bases between them. CDR3 length equals 15 residues. The V gene's germline CDR1 is SGHTA and CDR2 FQGNSA. The CDR3 DNA reads as TGTGCCAGCAGCTCCCAAACAATGACACGTTCACCCCTCCACTTT. Protein sequence: CASSSQTMTRSPLHF.

The sample holds a few counts of this clonotype. V is TRBV20-1 and J is TRBJ2-7, with TRBD2 identical over 16 bases. Trimming at V came to 6 bases and at J to 3 bases, leaving 11 bases not matched to a gene. Germline lookup yields CDR1 DFQATT and CDR2 SNEGSKA (reference sequence). This CDR3 is 17 amino acids long. The CDR3 loop reads CSASGTSGRALVYEQYF. In DNA form, the CDR3 reads TGCAGTGCATCCGGGACTAGCGGGAGGGCCTTAGTCTACGAGCAGTACTTC.

This clonotype was seen more than once but under ten times. CDR3 residues: CATSDAGQAEETQYF. CDR3 DNA: TGTGCCACCAGTGACGCCGGACAGGCCGAAGAGACCCAGTACTTC. This sequence joins TRBV24-1 and TRBJ2-5, with 7 positions matching TRBD1. Germline V gene data show CDR1 as KGHDR and CDR2 as SFDVKD. This CDR3 is 15 amino acids long. After removal of 4 bases from V and 3 bases from J, the junction contained 7 bases not matched to a gene.